This TCR beta chain originates from a study of blood T cell repertoires in COVID-19. Study information: The study drew acute and convalescent COVID-19 samples from the United States, Italy and Spain. Sources were T cells, B-cell-depleted T cells, or PBMCs; the material itself was cDNA or gDNA.

Source study methods: Reference gene primer amplification in the assay estimated nucleated cell counts. The table came from immunoSEQ multiplex PCR; TCRdb's copy has only in-frame clones and leaves some out. From that table come the V and J calls and clone size; the DNA was used to work out D and trimming. Of tens of thousands of clones listed, roughly three quarters are singletons. From germline, CDR1 is SGDLS and CDR2 YYNGEE. With 1 base clipped from V and 3 bases from J, the junction kept 9 bases outside the gene matches. The CDR3 consists of 16 residues. The clonotype comes from a man in his 70s with acute or convalescent COVID-19. The specimen was peripheral blood. This chain links TRBV9 with TRBJ1-2; 7 bases map to TRBD1. This CDR3 is CASSVNDLQGDYGYTF. In DNA, the CDR3 is TGTGCCAGCAGCGTAAACGACCTTCAGGGGGACTATGGCTACACCTTC.